These 28 T cell receptor beta chains came from one sample sequenced in a study of T-cell reconstitution after alpha-beta-depleted transplantation in children. Construction of the TCRbeta library involved unique molecular identifiers. TCRdb re-called the PCR reads through MiXCR, storing one row per CDR3 protein. This sample yields around 200,000 distinct CDR3 sequences, of which around 9.6% are seen a single time; less than 8% belongs to the top ten. The sequenced sample was PBMCs from the stem cell graft donor, obtained from the stem cell graft. The receptors come from a human donor who donated a stem cell graft to a child with acute lymphoblastic leukemia.

There are many counts of this clonotype. The CDR3 DNA follows: TGCAGTGCTGGTCCCACGGGGGCAGATACGCAGTATTTT. Translating it yields CSAGPTGADTQYF. This chain joins TRBV20-1 and TRBJ2-3; possibly TRBD2 for D (6 bases). CDR1 is DFQATT, CDR2 SNEGSKA, per germline (reference sequence). CDR3 length: 13 residues. V lost 5 bases, J lost 4 bases, and 13 bases lay in between.

This clonotype was detected ten times or more. V usage is TRBV12-3 or TRBV12-4 and J usage is TRBJ2-1; 7 bases map to TRBD2. The CDR3 is made up of 14 amino acids. The V segment lost 7 bases and the J segment 5 bases; nucleotides outside the gene matches: 8. Here the CDR3 DNA reads TGTGCCAGCATGGGGGGGTGGGTCCACAATGAGCAGTTCTTC. This sequence encodes CASMGGWVHNEQFF.

This clonotype was detected ten times or more. Here the CDR3 DNA reads TGTGCCAGCAGTCCCGGACAGGGCCCAACTAATGAAAAACTGTTTTTT. Protein product: CASSPGQGPTNEKLFF. The chain joins TRBV12-3 or TRBV12-4 to TRBJ1-4; 8 nucleotides line up with TRBD1. This CDR3 comprises 16 residues. V shed 5 bases, J shed 0 bases, and the junction held 5 bases outside the gene matches.

The genes are TRBV7-2 and TRBJ2-7; D is unclear. The length of the CDR3 is 14 residues. The V gene lost 4 bases and the J gene lost 1 base, with 11 bases spanning the gap. Germline V lookup: CDR1 SGHTA, CDR2 FQGNSA. The CDR3 loop reads CASSWLGPSYEQYF. CDR3 DNA sequence: TGTGCCAGCAGCTGGCTCGGGCCTTCCTACGAGCAGTACTTC.

The chain couples TRBV12-3 or TRBV12-4 to TRBJ1-6; D remains unclear. The CDR3 consists of 15 residues. Trimming pared 6 bases from V and 7 bases from J, leaving 16 bases between. CDR3 sequence: CASSPQGGRNSPLHF. The CDR3 DNA follows: TGTGCCAGCAGCCCCCAAGGCGGGAGAAATTCACCCCTCCACTTT.

This clonotype was counted ten times or more. J is TRBJ1-5 and V is TRBV6-2 or TRBV6-3, with 7 positions matching TRBD1. The CDR3 sequence is 15 residues long. The V and J ends lost 6 bases and 6 bases, in that order; junction bases with no gene match: 11. Germline lookup yields CDR1 MNHEY and CDR2 SVGEGT. The CDR3 nucleotides are TGTGCCAGCAGACGTTCGACAGGGTTGGGTCAGCCCCAGCATTTT. Translated, it gives CASRRSTGLGQPQHF.

The V call is TRBV20-1, the J call TRBJ1-2, with 7 bases lining up with TRBD1. The germline gives CDR1 DFQATT, CDR2 SNEGSKA (reference sequence). Germline trimming cut 6 bases from V and 2 bases from J; bases unmatched to any gene: 6. CDR3 length equals 13 residues. CDR3 amino acids: CSARDSQNYGYTF. DNA for the CDR3: TGCAGTGCAAGGGACAGCCAGAACTATGGCTACACCTTC.

V usage is TRBV4-1 and J usage is TRBJ2-1, with a tentative D call TRBD1 (6 bases). In germline, CDR1 is MGHRA, CDR2 YSYEKL. The V and J ends lost 3 bases and 5 bases respectively, with 11 bases between them. The CDR3 sequence is 14 residues long. The CDR3: CASSHGGGDNEQFF. In DNA, the CDR3 is TGCGCCAGCAGCCATGGGGGCGGAGACAATGAGCAGTTCTTC.

The chain recombines TRBV5-1 with TRBJ2-7, with D possibly being TRBD2 (7 bases). V lost 0 bases and J lost 7, with 26 bases in between. Germline loops: CDR1 SGHRS, CDR2 YFSETQ. The CDR3 covers 18 residues. This chain's CDR3 is CASSLVTKALRGAIEQYF. For the CDR3, the DNA is TGCGCCAGCAGCTTGGTTACTAAGGCCCTACGGGGGGCCATTGAGCAGTACTTC. Full variable domain (remainder filled in from reference TRBV5-1 and TRBJ2-7): KAGVTQTPRYLIKTRGQQVTLSCSPISGHRSVSWYQQTPGQGLQFLFEYFSETQRNKGNFPGRFSGRQFSNSRSEMNVSTLELGDSALYLCASSLVTKALRGAIEQYFGPGTRLTVT.

A single count supports this clonotype. The rearrangement links TRBV20-1 to TRBJ1-6, with 7 bases lining up with TRBD1. V lost 0 bases to trimming and J lost 0 bases; unmatched junction nucleotides: 5. The germline V gene has CDR1 DFQATT and CDR2 SNEGSKA (reference sequence). The CDR3 length is 17 residues. The CDR3 DNA follows: TGCAGTGCTAGAGACCGACAGGGTGGCTCCTATAATTCACCCCTCCACTTT. It codes for CSARDRQGGSYNSPLHF.

There are many counts of this clonotype. In DNA, the CDR3 is TGCAGTGCTAGAGTCGCTAGCGGGGAGTCCTACAATGAGCAGTTCTTC. It is translated as CSARVASGESYNEQFF. The chain uses TRBV20-1 and TRBJ2-1; TRBD2 aligns across 9 bases. The CDR3 length is 16 residues. J lost 1 base, V lost 1 base, and 5 bases had no gene match. Germline V CDR1 and CDR2: DFQATT, SNEGSKA (reference sequence).

This clonotype was picked up a small number of times. The chain is built from TRBV6-2 or TRBV6-3 and TRBJ2-2; 8 bases match TRBD2. With 5 bases clipped from V and 1 base from J, the junction kept 6 bases outside the gene matches. This CDR3 comprises 16 residues. Germline values: CDR1 MNHEY, CDR2 SVGEGT. The CDR3 protein is CASSLRGGQNTGELFF. CDR3 nucleotide sequence: TGTGCCAGCAGTCTACGGGGGGGGCAGAACACCGGGGAGCTGTTTTTT.

This clonotype was seen a few times. The gene calls are TRBV30 and TRBJ1-2; the D gene is possibly TRBD1 (6 bases). Germline CDR1 and CDR2: GTSNPN and SVGIG (reference sequence). Trimming took 7 bases from V and 1 from J, leaving 22 bases between them. The CDR3 consists of 16 residues. The CDR3 spells CASEVPSDRFNYGYTF. As DNA, the CDR3 is TGTGCCTCGGAGGTCCCCTCGGACAGATTTAACTATGGCTACACCTTC.

This clonotype was detected many times. V and J are TRBV27 and TRBJ2-1; D is unclear. Trimming took off 0 bases at V and 8 bases at J, with 8 bases between the two ends. The CDR3 loop spans 13 amino acids. Germline values: CDR1 MNHEY, CDR2 SMNVEV (reference sequence). CDR3 sequence: CASSLSEQYEQFF. The CDR3 DNA follows: TGTGCCAGCAGTTTATCTGAGCAATATGAGCAGTTCTTC.

This clonotype was found many times. This sequence joins TRBV29-1 and TRBJ1-2; 7 positions agree with TRBD1. This CDR3 spans 11 amino acids. Germline lookup yields CDR1 SQVTM and CDR2 ANQGSEA. The V gene end was trimmed by 7 bases and the J gene end by 8 bases; junction bases not matched to a gene: 7. The CDR3 nucleotides read TGCAGCGGGACTACAGGGGACGGCTACACCTTC. This sequence encodes CSGTTGDGYTF.

V and J are TRBV11-2 and TRBJ1-1; a possible D gene is TRBD1 (5 bases). V lost 1 base to trimming and J lost 5 bases, with 17 bases between them. From germline, CDR1 is SGHAT and CDR2 FQNNGV. This CDR3 contains 16 residues. This CDR3 reads CASSLAYGGKWTEAFF. The CDR3 region has the DNA TGTGCCAGCAGCTTAGCATACGGGGGAAAATGGACTGAAGCTTTCTTT.

In this sample, this clonotype turned up a few times. The chain has TRBV19 and TRBJ1-5; a weak D match, TRBD1 (6 bases). Trimming shortened V by 5 bases and J by 6 bases, and 14 bases separated the two germline ends. Germline values: CDR1 LNHDA, CDR2 SQIVND (reference sequence). The CDR3 totals 14 residues. CDR3 DNA: TGTGCCAGTAGTGAAGGACAGATGGTTCAGCCCCAGCATTTT. It codes for CASSEGQMVQPQHF.

This clonotype has a handful of counts. This chain joins TRBV4-3 and TRBJ2-5; the D is unclear. The CDR3 runs 13 residues. The germline gives CDR1 LGHNA, CDR2 YSLEER. Trimming left V 3 bases short and J 5 bases short, with 10 bases between. The CDR3 DNA follows: TGCGCCAGCAGCCACCGAAGGGCTGAGACCCAGTACTTC. Its protein is CASSHRRAETQYF.

This clonotype was seen many times. The chain's CDR3 is CASSYERGSTDTQYF. The CDR3 nucleotides read TGTGCCAGCAGTTACGAGCGGGGGAGCACAGATACGCAGTATTTT. The rearrangement links TRBV6-2 or TRBV6-3 to TRBJ2-3; the match to TRBD2 covers 8 bases. The CDR3 is 15 amino acids. CDR1 and CDR2 (germline): MNHEY, SVGEGT. V trimming: 2 bases; J trimming: 0 bases; junction bases outside the gene matches: 1.

This clonotype was recorded at least ten times. The V call is TRBV12-3 or TRBV12-4, the J call TRBJ1-1; D unresolved. The CDR3 contains 15 residues. Trimming took off 5 bases at V and 0 bases at J, with 13 bases between the two ends. The CDR3 is CASSGPHGVNTEAFF. The CDR3 DNA reads as TGTGCCAGCAGTGGCCCACATGGGGTGAACACTGAAGCTTTCTTT.

This clonotype was observed a handful of times. The V call is TRBV6-1, the J call TRBJ2-6; 7 positions match TRBD1. Germline CDR1 reads MNHNS; CDR2 reads SASEGT. V lost 7 bases to trimming and J lost 0 bases; unmatched junction nucleotides: 15. This CDR3 is 19 amino acids long. This chain's CDR3 is CASTLLTGLGRSGANVLTF. The CDR3 region has the DNA TGTGCCAGCACCCTTTTGACAGGGCTTGGGCGCTCTGGGGCCAACGTCCTGACTTTC.

The V and J genes are TRBV20-1 and TRBJ2-3, with TRBD2 matching over 7 bases. CDR1 is DFQATT and CDR2 is SNEGSKA in the germline V gene (reference sequence). The CDR3 is 14 residues long. With 6 bases clipped from V and 1 base from J, the junction kept 7 bases outside the gene matches. As DNA, the CDR3 is TGCAGTGCCCGGAGCGGGGTACGCACAGATACGCAGTATTTT. Protein sequence: CSARSGVRTDTQYF.

Details on this clonotype: It may be a read error: a sequence one base away is much more abundant. The chain recombines TRBV29-1 with TRBJ2-7, with 11 positions matching TRBD2. The CDR3 sequence is 15 residues long. The V gene's germline CDR1 is SQVTM and CDR2 ANQGSEA. Trimming took 3 bases from V and 0 from J; bases not matched to a gene: 4. The CDR3 sequence is CSVESLAGGSYEQYF. The CDR3 DNA is TGCAGCGTTGAGAGTCTAGCGGGGGGCTCCTACGAGCAGTACTTC.

The table lists this clonotype with many counts. This chain joins TRBV5-1 and TRBJ1-1; D gene uncertain. This CDR3 has 14 amino acids. The germline CDR1 and CDR2 sequences are SGHRS and YFSETQ. V dropped 4 bases and J dropped 1 base, with 11 bases sitting between them. CDR3 loop: CASSLRPGNTEAFF. The CDR3 region has the DNA TGCGCCAGCAGCCTACGGCCAGGGAACACTGAAGCTTTCTTT.

In this sample, this clonotype turned up many times. DNA of the CDR3: TGTGCCAGCAGCCCAACGTCTAACTATGGCTACACCTTC. Translating it yields CASSPTSNYGYTF. This chain joins TRBV27 and TRBJ1-2; D gene ambiguous. The V and J ends lost 6 bases and 0 bases respectively, with 8 bases between them. Per the germline V gene, CDR1 is MNHEY and CDR2 is SMNVEV (reference sequence). The CDR3 extends over 13 amino acids.

This clonotype has at least ten counts. The rearrangement uses TRBV20-1 and TRBJ1-1; 7 positions match TRBD1. The J segment lost 3 bases and the V segment lost 2 bases, leaving 0 bases of the junction unmatched. The germline gives CDR1 DFQATT, CDR2 SNEGSKA (reference sequence). The CDR3 sequence is 12 residues long. This CDR3 reads CSARQGDTEAFF. The CDR3 bases are TGCAGTGCTAGACAGGGGGACACTGAAGCTTTCTTT.

The rearrangement links TRBV5-1 to TRBJ2-7; no clear D gene. V was shortened by 5 bases and J by 6 bases, with 21 bases between the two germline ends. This CDR3 is 15 amino acids long. The germline CDR1 and CDR2 sequences are SGHRS and YFSETQ. CDR3 residues: CASRSDGVSQREQYF. DNA for the CDR3: TGCGCCAGCAGATCGGACGGCGTATCTCAACGCGAGCAGTACTTC. Variable domain in full (rest from reference TRBV5-1 and TRBJ2-7): KAGVTQTPRYLIKTRGQQVTLSCSPISGHRSVSWYQQTPGQGLQFLFEYFSETQRNKGNFPGRFSGRQFSNSRSEMNVSTLELGDSALYLCASRSDGVSQREQYFGPGTRLTVT.

The chain joins TRBV4-1 to TRBJ1-1; 11 nucleotides line up with TRBD1. This CDR3 spans 16 amino acids. Germline CDR1 MGHRA, CDR2 YSYEKL. The V gene end was trimmed by 4 bases and the J gene end by 5 bases; junction bases not matched to a gene: 9. Here the CDR3 reads CASSRVMGTGGTEAFF. CDR3 sequence (DNA): TGCGCCAGCAGCCGAGTCATGGGGACAGGGGGTACTGAAGCTTTCTTT.